A selection of T cell receptor beta chains follows, all from one sample in a study of blood T cell repertoires in COVID-19. TCRdb's table, derived via immunoSEQ multiplex PCR, lists solely in-frame clones and lacks some. The table shows roughly 330,000 clones, with around 87% occurring only once. The specimen was PBMCs or T cells enriched from blood (not recorded which). The receptors here all came from a woman aged 25-40 years who had recovered from COVID-19. CDR3s include the opening cysteine and the closing phenylalanine or tryptophan. Fields, in order: V gene, CDR3 length, D gene, J gene, clone size, CDR3 protein, CDR3 DNA. The D gene is left open where the match is weak. Only some rows state a clone size, as once, few, many or a class for expanded clones.

v_call: TRBV5-1; cdr3_length: 15; d_call: NA; j_call: TRBJ1-5; clone_size: NA; cdr3_aa: CASSLAGTLNQPQHF; cdr3_nt: TGCGCCAGCAGCTTGGCCGGGACACTCAATCAGCCCCAGCATTTT
v_call: TRBV4-3; cdr3_length: 16; d_call: NA; j_call: TRBJ2-1; clone_size: NA; cdr3_aa: CASSREPGLRYNEQFF; cdr3_nt: TGCGCCAGCAGCCGGGAACCGGGACTCCGCTACAATGAGCAGTTCTTC
v_call: TRBV7-2; cdr3_length: 16; d_call: TRBD1; j_call: TRBJ2-7; clone_size: NA; cdr3_aa: CASSLAPGQGYYEQYF; cdr3_nt: TGTGCCAGCAGCTTAGCGCCGGGACAGGGTTACTACGAGCAGTACTTC
v_call: TRBV7-2; cdr3_length: 16; d_call: NA; j_call: TRBJ2-1; clone_size: NA; cdr3_aa: CASSPMGGTNYNEQFF; cdr3_nt: TGTGCCAGCAGCCCGATGGGGGGGACAAACTACAATGAGCAGTTCTTC
v_call: TRBV27; cdr3_length: 14; d_call: TRBD1; j_call: TRBJ1-6; clone_size: many; cdr3_aa: CASSGDSYNSPLHF; cdr3_nt: TGTGCCAGCAGTGGGGACAGTTATAATTCACCCCTCCACTTT
v_call: TRBV21-1; cdr3_length: 15; d_call: NA; j_call: TRBJ1-2; clone_size: NA; cdr3_aa: CASSKTGGMNYGYTF; cdr3_nt: TGTGCCAGCAGCAAAACAGGGGGCATGAACTATGGCTACACCTTC
v_call: TRBV4-1; cdr3_length: 14; d_call: NA; j_call: TRBJ1-3; clone_size: NA; cdr3_aa: CASSQDDTRNTIYF; cdr3_nt: TGCGCCAGCAGCCAAGATGACACTCGAAACACCATATATTTT
v_call: TRBV7-9; cdr3_length: 13; d_call: NA; j_call: TRBJ1-3; clone_size: NA; cdr3_aa: CASSLYSGNTIYF; cdr3_nt: TGTGCCAGCAGCCTGTACTCTGGAAACACCATATATTTT
v_call: TRBV4-1; cdr3_length: 18; d_call: TRBD2; j_call: TRBJ2-3; clone_size: NA; cdr3_aa: CASSQDETSGGRTDTQYF; cdr3_nt: TGCGCCAGCAGCCAAGATGAAACTAGCGGGGGGCGGACAGATACGCAGTATTTT
v_call: TRBV19; cdr3_length: 15; d_call: NA; j_call: TRBJ1-5; clone_size: NA; cdr3_aa: CASSIVPPEGQPQHF; cdr3_nt: TGTGCCAGTAGTATTGTCCCTCCCGAGGGTCAGCCCCAGCATTTT
v_call: TRBV18; cdr3_length: 14; d_call: NA; j_call: TRBJ1-6; clone_size: NA; cdr3_aa: CASSPTGQHSPLHF; cdr3_nt: TGTGCCAGCTCACCAACAGGGCAGCATTCACCCCTCCACTTT
v_call: TRBV7-8; cdr3_length: 15; d_call: NA; j_call: TRBJ2-1; clone_size: NA; cdr3_aa: CASSLRFSSYNEQFF; cdr3_nt: TGTGCCAGCAGCTTAAGATTCAGCTCCTACAATGAGCAGTTCTTC
v_call: TRBV6-2/TRBV6-3; cdr3_length: 15; d_call: NA; j_call: TRBJ1-6; clone_size: NA; cdr3_aa: CASSRPGLYSSPLHF; cdr3_nt: TGTGCCAGCAGTCGGCCGGGACTTTATAGTTCACCCCTCCACTTT
v_call: TRBV28; cdr3_length: 15; d_call: TRBD1; j_call: TRBJ2-2; clone_size: NA; cdr3_aa: CASRKWDRDLGELFF; cdr3_nt: TGTGCCAGCAGGAAATGGGACAGGGATCTCGGGGAGCTGTTTTTT